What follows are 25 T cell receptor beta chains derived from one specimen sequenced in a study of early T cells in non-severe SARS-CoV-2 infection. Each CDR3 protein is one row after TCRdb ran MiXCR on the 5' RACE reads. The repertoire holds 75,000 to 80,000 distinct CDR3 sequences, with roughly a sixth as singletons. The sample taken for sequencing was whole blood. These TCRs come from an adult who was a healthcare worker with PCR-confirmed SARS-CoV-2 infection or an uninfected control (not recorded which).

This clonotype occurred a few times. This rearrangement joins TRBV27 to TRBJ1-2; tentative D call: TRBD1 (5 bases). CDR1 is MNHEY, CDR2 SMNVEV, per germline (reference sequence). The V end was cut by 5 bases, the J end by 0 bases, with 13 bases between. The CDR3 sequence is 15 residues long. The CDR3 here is CASSPRQRANYGYTF. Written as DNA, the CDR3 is TGTGCCAGCAGTCCCCGACAGAGAGCTAACTATGGCTACACCTTC.

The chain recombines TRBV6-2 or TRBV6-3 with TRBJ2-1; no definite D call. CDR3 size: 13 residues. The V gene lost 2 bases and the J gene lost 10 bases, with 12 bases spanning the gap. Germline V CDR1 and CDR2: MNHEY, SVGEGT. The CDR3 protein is CASSYRHLREQFF. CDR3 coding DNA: TGTGCCAGCAGTTACAGGCACCTACGCGAGCAGTTCTTC.

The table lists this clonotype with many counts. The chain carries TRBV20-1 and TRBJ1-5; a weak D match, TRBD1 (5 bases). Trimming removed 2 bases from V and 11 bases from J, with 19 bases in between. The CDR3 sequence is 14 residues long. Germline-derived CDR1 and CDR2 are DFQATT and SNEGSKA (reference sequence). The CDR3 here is CSARFGGPQGTQHF. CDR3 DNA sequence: TGCAGTGCTAGATTTGGGGGACCACAAGGGACCCAGCATTTT.

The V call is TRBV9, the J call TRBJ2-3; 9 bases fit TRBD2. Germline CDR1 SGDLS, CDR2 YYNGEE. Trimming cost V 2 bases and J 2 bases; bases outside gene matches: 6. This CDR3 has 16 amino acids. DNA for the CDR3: TGTGCCAGCAGCGTTGGATCTAGCGGGGTCACAGATACGCAGTATTTT. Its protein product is CASSVGSSGVTDTQYF.

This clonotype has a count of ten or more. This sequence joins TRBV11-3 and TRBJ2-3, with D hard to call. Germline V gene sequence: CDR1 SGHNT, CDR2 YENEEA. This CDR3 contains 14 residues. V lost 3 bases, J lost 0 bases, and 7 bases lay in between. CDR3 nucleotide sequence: TGTGCCAGCAGCTTGGGCGGTAGCACAGATACGCAGTATTTT. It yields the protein CASSLGGSTDTQYF.

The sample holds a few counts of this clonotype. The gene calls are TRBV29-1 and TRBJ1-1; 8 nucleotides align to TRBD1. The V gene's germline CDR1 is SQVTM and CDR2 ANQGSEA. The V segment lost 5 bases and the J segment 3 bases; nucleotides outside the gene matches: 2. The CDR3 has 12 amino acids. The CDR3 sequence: CSVWTGHTEAFF. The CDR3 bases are TGCAGCGTTTGGACAGGGCACACTGAAGCTTTCTTT.

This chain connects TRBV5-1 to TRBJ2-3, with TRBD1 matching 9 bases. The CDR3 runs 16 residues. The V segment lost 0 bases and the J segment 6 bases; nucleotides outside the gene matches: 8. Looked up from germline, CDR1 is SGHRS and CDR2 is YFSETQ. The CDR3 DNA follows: TGCGCCAGCAGCTTGGCAGGGACAGGGTGGAGTGATACGCAGTATTTT. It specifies CASSLAGTGWSDTQYF.

The CDR3 protein is CASSSSPTGLGGGSYEQYF. CDR3 in DNA: TGCGCCAGCAGCTCATCCCCAACAGGGCTCGGAGGCGGTAGCTACGAGCAGTACTTC. The J gene is TRBJ2-7, the V gene TRBV5-1; tentative D call: TRBD1 (6 bases). Germline CDR1 is SGHRS and CDR2 is YFSETQ. The CDR3 contains 19 residues. V lost 3 bases to trimming and J lost 3 bases, with 28 bases between them.

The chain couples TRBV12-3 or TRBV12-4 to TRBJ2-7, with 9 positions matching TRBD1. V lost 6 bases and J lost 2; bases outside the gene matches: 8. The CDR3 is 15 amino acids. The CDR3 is CASSMGQGITYEQYF. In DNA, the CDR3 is TGTGCCAGCAGCATGGGACAGGGAATCACCTACGAGCAGTACTTC.

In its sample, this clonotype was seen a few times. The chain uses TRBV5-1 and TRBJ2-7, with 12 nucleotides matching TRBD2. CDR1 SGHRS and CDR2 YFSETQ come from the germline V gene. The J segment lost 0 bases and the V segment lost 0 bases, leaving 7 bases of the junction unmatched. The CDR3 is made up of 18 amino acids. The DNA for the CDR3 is TGCGCCAGCAGCTTGGGACTAGCGGGGGCTCTTAGCTCCTACGAGCAGTACTTC. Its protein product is CASSLGLAGALSSYEQYF.

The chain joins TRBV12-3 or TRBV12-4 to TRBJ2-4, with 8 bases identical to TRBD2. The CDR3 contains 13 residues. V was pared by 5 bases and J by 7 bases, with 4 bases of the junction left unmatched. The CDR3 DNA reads TGTGCCAGCAGTGGGACGGGAGGGAACATTCAGTACTTC. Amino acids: CASSGTGGNIQYF.

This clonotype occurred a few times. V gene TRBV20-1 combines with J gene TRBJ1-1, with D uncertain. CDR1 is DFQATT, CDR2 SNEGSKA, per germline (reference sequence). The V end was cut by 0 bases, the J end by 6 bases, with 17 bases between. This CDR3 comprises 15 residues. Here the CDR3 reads CSARDASLTKAEAFF. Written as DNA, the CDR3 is TGCAGTGCTAGAGATGCGAGCCTCACTAAAGCTGAAGCTTTCTTT.

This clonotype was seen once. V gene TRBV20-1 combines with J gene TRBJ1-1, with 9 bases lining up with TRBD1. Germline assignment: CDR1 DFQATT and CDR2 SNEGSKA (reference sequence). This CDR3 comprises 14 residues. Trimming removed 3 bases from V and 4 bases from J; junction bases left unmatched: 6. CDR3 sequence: CSARSVQGATEAFF. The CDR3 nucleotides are TGCAGTGCTAGGTCTGTACAGGGGGCCACTGAAGCTTTCTTT.

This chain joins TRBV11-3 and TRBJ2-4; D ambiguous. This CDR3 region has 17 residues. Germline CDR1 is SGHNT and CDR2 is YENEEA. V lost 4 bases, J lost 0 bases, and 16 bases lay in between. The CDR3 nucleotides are TGTGCCAGCAGCTCCCCCGTCGCTGCACTAGCCAAAAACATTCAGTACTTC. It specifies CASSSPVAALAKNIQYF.

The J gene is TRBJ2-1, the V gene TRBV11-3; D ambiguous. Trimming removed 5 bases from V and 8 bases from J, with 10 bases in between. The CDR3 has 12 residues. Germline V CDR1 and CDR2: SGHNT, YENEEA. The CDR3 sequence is CASSPQPDEQFF. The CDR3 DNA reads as TGTGCCAGCAGCCCCCAGCCCGATGAGCAGTTCTTC.

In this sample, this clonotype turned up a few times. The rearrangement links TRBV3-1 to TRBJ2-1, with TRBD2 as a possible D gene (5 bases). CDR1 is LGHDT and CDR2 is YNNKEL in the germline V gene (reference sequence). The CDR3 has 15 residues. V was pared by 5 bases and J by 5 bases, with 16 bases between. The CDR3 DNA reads TGTGCCAGCAGCTCTCGGAAGACCGGGAACAATGAGCAGTTCTTC. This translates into CASSSRKTGNNEQFF.

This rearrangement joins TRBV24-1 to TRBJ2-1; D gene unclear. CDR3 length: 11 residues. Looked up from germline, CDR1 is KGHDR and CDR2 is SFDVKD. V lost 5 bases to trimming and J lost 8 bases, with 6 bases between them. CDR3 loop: CATSGLYEQFF. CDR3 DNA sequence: TGTGCCACCAGTGGCCTCTATGAGCAGTTCTTC.

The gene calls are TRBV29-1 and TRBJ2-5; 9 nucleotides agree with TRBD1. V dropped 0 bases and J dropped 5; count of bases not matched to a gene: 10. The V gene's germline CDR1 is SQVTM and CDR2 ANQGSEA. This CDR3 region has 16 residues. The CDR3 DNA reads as TGCAGCGTTGAAGATCAACAGGGGGCTCTCGGCGAGACCCAGTACTTC. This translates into CSVEDQQGALGETQYF.

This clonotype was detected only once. This chain's CDR3 is CASSTSGSNYEQYF. The CDR3 region has the DNA TGTGCCAGCAGTACCAGCGGGAGCAACTACGAGCAGTACTTC. The chain recombines TRBV6-2 or TRBV6-3 with TRBJ2-7; 8 nucleotides agree with TRBD2. The CDR3 runs 14 residues. Germline loops: CDR1 MNHEY, CDR2 SVGEGT. Unmatched junction bases numbered 6, after V lost 5 bases and J lost 3 bases.

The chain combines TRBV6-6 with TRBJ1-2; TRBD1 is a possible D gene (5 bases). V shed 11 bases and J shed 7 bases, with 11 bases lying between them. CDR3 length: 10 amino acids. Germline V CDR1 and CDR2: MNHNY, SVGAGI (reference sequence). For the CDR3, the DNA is TGTGCCGTAGGGGATTTTGGCTACACCTTC. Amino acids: CAVGDFGYTF.

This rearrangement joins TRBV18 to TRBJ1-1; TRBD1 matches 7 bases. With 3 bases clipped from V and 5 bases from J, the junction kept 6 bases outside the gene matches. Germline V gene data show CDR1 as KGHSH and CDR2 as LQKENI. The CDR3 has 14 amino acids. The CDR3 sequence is CASSPRQGGTEAFF. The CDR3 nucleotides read TGTGCCAGCTCACCGAGACAGGGAGGGACTGAAGCTTTCTTT. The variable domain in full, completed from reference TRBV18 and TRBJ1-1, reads NAGVMQNPRHLVRRRGQEARLRCSPMKGHSHVYWYRQLPEEGLKFMVYLQKENIIDESGMPKERFSAEFPKEGPSILRIQQVVRGDSAAYFCASSPRQGGTEAFFGQGTRLTVV.

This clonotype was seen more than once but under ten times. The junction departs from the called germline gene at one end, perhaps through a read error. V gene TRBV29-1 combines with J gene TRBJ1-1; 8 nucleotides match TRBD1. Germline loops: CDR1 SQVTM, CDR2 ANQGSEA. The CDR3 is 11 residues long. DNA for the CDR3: TGCAGCGTTGAAGGGACAGGGCCGCCAAACTTT. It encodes CSVEGTGPPNF.

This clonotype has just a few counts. The CDR3 reads CASSPGLGADTQYF. The DNA of the CDR3 is TGTGCCAGCAGCCCCGGGCTTGGCGCAGATACGCAGTATTTT. This chain joins TRBV7-3 and TRBJ2-3; no reliable D call. Trimming stripped 5 bases from V and 4 bases from J, with 13 bases between. CDR1 is SGHTA, CDR2 FQGTGA, per germline. The CDR3 loop spans 14 amino acids.

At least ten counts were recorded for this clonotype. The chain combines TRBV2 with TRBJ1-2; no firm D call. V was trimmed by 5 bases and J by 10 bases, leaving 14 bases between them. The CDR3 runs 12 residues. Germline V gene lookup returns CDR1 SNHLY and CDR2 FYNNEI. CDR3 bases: TGTGCCAGCAGTCCACGTAGGTCCCTCTACACCTTC. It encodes CASSPRRSLYTF. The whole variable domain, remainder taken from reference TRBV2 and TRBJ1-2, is EPEVTQTPSHQVTQMGQEVILRCVPISNHLYFYWYRQILGQKVEFLVSFYNNEISEKSEIFDDQFSVERPDGSNFTLKIRSTKLEDSAMYFCASSPRRSLYTFGSGTRLTVV.

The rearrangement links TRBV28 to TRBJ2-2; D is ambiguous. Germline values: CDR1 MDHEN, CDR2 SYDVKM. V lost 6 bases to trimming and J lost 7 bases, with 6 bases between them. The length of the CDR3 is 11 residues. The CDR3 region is CASRAFGELFF. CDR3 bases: TGTGCCAGCAGGGCCTTCGGGGAGCTGTTTTTT.